Presented here are 10 T cell receptor beta chains from one specimen sequenced in a study of T cells in Graves' hyperthyroidism and ophthalmopathy. Using RNA transcripts as the source, TCR beta CDR3 regions were amplified. Primed by the HTBI set, a first-round RT-PCR was run on the TCR CDR3. One entry per CDR3 protein, called by TCRdb with MiXCR from the multiplex PCR reads. Among hundreds of thousands of distinct CDR3 sequences listed, about 15% were seen once. Specimen: blood. Every receptor here comes from a woman aged 18-29 years with Graves' hyperthyroidism.

This clonotype was recorded once. The chain has TRBV6-1 and TRBJ2-1; 14 nucleotides align to TRBD2. The CDR3 runs 15 residues. V trimming: 6 bases; J trimming: 12 bases; junction bases outside the gene matches: 10. CDR1 MNHNS and CDR2 SASEGT come from the germline V gene. Written as DNA, the CDR3 is TGTGCCAGCAGGGGGACTAGCGGGGGAACTCGGGGGCAGTTCTTC. Translation gives CASRGTSGGTRGQFF.

This clonotype was counted between two and nine times. This rearrangement joins TRBV5-5 to TRBJ2-7; 9 bases fit TRBD2. V shed 6 bases, J shed 2 bases, and the junction held 6 bases outside the gene matches. CDR1 and CDR2 (germline): SGHKS, YYEKEE (reference sequence). The length of the CDR3 is 14 residues. The CDR3 nucleotides read TGTGCCAGCACCCGGACTAGCGCTGCCTACGAGCAGTACTTC. Residues: CASTRTSAAYEQYF.

This clonotype was recorded many times. The V and J genes are TRBV20-1 and TRBJ1-4; D gene ambiguous. Between the trimmed V and J ends, which lost 6 bases and 2 bases, there was a span of 10 bases. CDR1 and CDR2 (germline): DFQATT, SNEGSKA (reference sequence). The CDR3 has 13 amino acids. CDR3 sequence reads: CSAKRATNEKLFF. CDR3 in DNA: TGCAGTGCCAAGAGGGCCACTAATGAAAAACTGTTTTTT.

This clonotype appeared a few times. The rearrangement links TRBV24-1 to TRBJ2-7, with unresolved D. The CDR3 consists of 14 residues. V was shortened by 4 bases and J by 6 bases, with 15 bases between the two germline ends. From germline, CDR1 is KGHDR and CDR2 SFDVKD. CDR3 DNA: TGTGCCACCAGTGACCCAAGGGTGGGGTCCGAGCAGTACTTC. This sequence encodes CATSDPRVGSEQYF.

This clonotype was seen ten or more times. This chain joins TRBV2 and TRBJ1-3; 7 bases align to TRBD1. Germline CDR1 and CDR2: SNHLY and FYNNEI. V lost 9 bases and J lost 0; bases outside the gene matches: 5. The CDR3 length is 14 residues. In nucleotides, the CDR3 is TGTGCCAGTCTACAGGGGAGCTCTGGAAACACCATATATTTT. Amino acid sequence: CASLQGSSGNTIYF.

The sample holds many counts of this clonotype. In DNA, the CDR3 is TGTGCCACCAGTTCGTACCCTAGCAATCAGCCCCAGCATTTT. Translation: CATSSYPSNQPQHF. This chain joins TRBV24-1 and TRBJ1-5; D uncertain. The V end was cut by 6 bases, the J end by 0 bases, with 8 bases between. CDR3 size: 14 residues. Germline V gene sequence: CDR1 KGHDR, CDR2 SFDVKD.

The chain recombines TRBV4-1 with TRBJ2-7, with 9 nucleotides matching TRBD1. Unmatched junction bases numbered 6, after V lost 4 bases and J lost 5 bases. Germline assignment: CDR1 MGHRA and CDR2 YSYEKL. The CDR3 is 14 amino acids. The CDR3 here is CASSLRDRADEQYF. In nucleotides, the CDR3 is TGCGCCAGCAGCCTAAGGGACAGGGCCGACGAGCAGTACTTC.

This clonotype has a count of ten or more. The chain combines TRBV19 with TRBJ2-3; 9 nucleotides agree with TRBD2. Looked up from germline, CDR1 is LNHDA and CDR2 is SQIVND (reference sequence). The V segment lost 5 bases and the J segment 3 bases; nucleotides outside the gene matches: 6. The CDR3 is 15 residues long. As DNA, the CDR3 is TGTGCCAGTAGTCGGCTTAGCGGGAGAACAGATACGCAGTATTTT. It codes for CASSRLSGRTDTQYF.

Many counts were recorded for this clonotype. V is TRBV12-3 or TRBV12-4 and J is TRBJ2-5; tentatively, D is TRBD1 (6 bases). V gave up 3 bases and J gave up 2 bases, with 10 bases separating them. The CDR3 covers 14 residues. In DNA, the CDR3 is TGTGCCAGCAGTTTCGGACAGCTACAAGAGACCCAGTACTTC. It encodes CASSFGQLQETQYF.

V gene TRBV3-1 combines with J gene TRBJ1-4; D remains unclear. The CDR3 is made up of 15 amino acids. CDR1 and CDR2 from the germline V gene are LGHDT and YNNKEL (reference sequence). Trimming took off 3 bases at V and 6 bases at J, with 14 bases between the two ends. The CDR3 sequence is CASSQNQHTDEKLFF. DNA for the CDR3: TGTGCCAGCAGCCAGAACCAGCACACCGATGAAAAACTGTTTTTT.